The rows below give T cell receptor beta chains drawn from one sample of a study of CD8+ T cells in alopecia areata. Libraries were prepared by immunoSEQ multiplex PCR; TCRdb keeps only in-frame clonotypes and omits some of them. The table shows hundreds of thousands of clones, with under 70% occurring only once. The sample here was CD4+ T cells sorted from blood, taken around week 46, from a patient treated with tofacitinib. The receptors originated from a human donor with alopecia areata. Both conserved end residues are part of each CDR3. D genes are given only for firm matches. The listing skips clone size in some rows; elsewhere it reads once, few, many or a size class.

clone_size d_call j_call v_call cdr3_nt cdr3_aa
NA NA TRBJ1-2 TRBV29-1 TGCAGCGCGATCAACCCATTGGGGGGCTATGGCTACACCTTC CSAINPLGGYGYTF
few NA TRBJ1-1 TRBV9 TGTGCCAGCAGCGTAGAAGGAGGGAACACTGAAGCTTTCTTT CASSVEGGNTEAFF
NA TRBD2 TRBJ2-7 TRBV7-2 TGTGCCAGCAGCTCTACTAGCGGGGATACCTACGAGCAGTACTTC CASSSTSGDTYEQYF
NA NA TRBJ2-1 TRBV5-1 TGCGCCAGCAGCTTTCAGGGTCGTCAGGGGAATGAGCAGTTCTTC CASSFQGRQGNEQFF
once NA TRBJ1-4 TRBV23-1 TGCGCCAGCAGTCAAAGAATTCCCACCCTAGAAAAACTGTTTTTT CASSQRIPTLEKLFF
few TRBD1 TRBJ2-2 TRBV19 TGTGCCAGTAGTTTGCAGGGGGCGCAAGTCGGGGAGCTGTTTTTT CASSLQGAQVGELFF
few NA TRBJ2-7 TRBV5-1 TGCGCCAGCAGCTCCGGAAGTTACGAGCAGTACTTC CASSSGSYEQYF
few NA TRBJ1-2 TRBV7-2 TGTGCCAGCAGCTTATACCAGGGTGATGGCTACACCTTC CASSLYQGDGYTF
NA TRBD1 TRBJ1-1 TRBV29-1 TGCAGCGTGTCCGGGACAGGGTCTGAAGCTTTCTTT CSVSGTGSEAFF
NA NA TRBJ1-1 TRBV5-1 TGCGCCAGCAGCTTGGGCGGGAACACTGAAGCTTTCTTT CASSLGGNTEAFF
NA TRBD1 TRBJ2-2 TRBV4-3 TGCGCCAGCAGCCAAGGGGACAGGGTCACCGGGGAGCTGTTTTTT CASSQGDRVTGELFF
once NA TRBJ2-2 TRBV29-1 TGCAGCGTTGAGGCTCGGGTAGGGACCGGGGAGCTGTTTTTT CSVEARVGTGELFF
NA NA TRBJ2-1 TRBV2 TGTGCCAGCAAATTGGGAGCAACCAATGAGCAGTTCTTC CASKLGATNEQFF
NA TRBD2 TRBJ2-5 TRBV10-3 TGTGCCACCAGACTTAGCGGGGCGCCGAGGGAGACCCAGTACTTC CATRLSGAPRETQYF
few NA TRBJ1-1 TRBV7-2 NA CASSFGPGSEAFF
few NA TRBJ2-7 TRBV28 TGTGCCATCTCAACGCAATGGGGTGGGGCCTACGAGCAGTACTTC CAISTQWGGAYEQYF
NA NA TRBJ2-5 TRBV7-2 TGTGCCAGCAGCGGAGGTACATGGGGACAAGAGACCCAGTACTTC CASSGGTWGQETQYF
NA NA TRBJ1-2 TRBV15 TGTGCCACCAGCACCCGGCGGACCATTGATGGCTACACCTTC CATSTRRTIDGYTF
NA NA TRBJ1-6 TRBV11-2 TGTGCCAGCAGCTTAGCCTTTTCACCCCTCCACTTT CASSLAFSPLHF
once TRBD1 TRBJ2-5 TRBV30 TGTGCCTGGTCCCGGGACAGAAAAGAGACCCAGTACTTC CAWSRDRKETQYF
NA NA TRBJ2-6 TRBV9 TGTGCCAGCAGCGTAGGGGTAGTCTCTGGGGCCAACGTCCTGACTTTC CASSVGVVSGANVLTF
NA NA TRBJ2-7 TRBV11-2 TGTGCCAGCAGCTTACAGAGAACCTCCTACGAGCAGTACTTC CASSLQRTSYEQYF
NA NA TRBJ2-4 TRBV2 TGTGCCAGCAGGGGCCCGGACAGCGGGGACATTCAGTACTTC CASRGPDSGDIQYF
once NA TRBJ2-7 TRBV20-1 TGCAGTGCTATTCATTATTACGAGCAGTACTTC CSAIHYYEQYF
NA TRBD2 TRBJ2-1 TRBV7-3 TGTGCCAGCAGCTTTAGCGGGGGGGCCTACAATGAGCAGTTCTTC CASSFSGGAYNEQFF
NA NA TRBJ1-2 TRBV2 TGTGCCAGCAGTGAACGACCAGGGATATATGGCTACACCTTC CASSERPGIYGYTF
NA TRBD1 TRBJ2-7 TRBV2 TGTGCCAGCAGTGAAGAAGGGGACAGGGGTCGGCAGTACTTC CASSEEGDRGRQYF
once NA TRBJ2-3 TRBV29-1 TGCAGCGTGATCCACCTCCGGGGGGCGGGAGATACGCAGTATTTT CSVIHLRGAGDTQYF
NA TRBD1 TRBJ1-1 TRBV29-1 TGCAGCGCCAACGACAGGGGGCCTGAAGCTTTCTTT CSANDRGPEAFF
few TRBD1 TRBJ1-3 TRBV10-3 TGTGCCATCAGGGAACCGGGACAGGGGGAGAACACCATATATTTT CAIREPGQGENTIYF
NA NA TRBJ2-3 TRBV28 TGTGCCAGCAGCACCAAAAAACAGGGTAGCACAGATACGCAGTATTTT CASSTKKQGSTDTQYF
NA NA TRBJ1-5 TRBV29-1 TGCAGCGTGACTTGGGCCAACAATCAGCCCCAGCATTTT CSVTWANNQPQHF
NA TRBD2 TRBJ2-3 TRBV7-3 TGTGCCAGCAGTTCAAGCGGGGGGGCCACAGATACGCAGTATTTT CASSSSGGATDTQYF
NA TRBD2 TRBJ2-3 TRBV7-6 TGTGCCAGCAGCCCCTACAGACTAGCGGGTAGCACAGATACGCAGTATTTT CASSPYRLAGSTDTQYF
few TRBD1 TRBJ1-4 TRBV28 TGTGCCAGCAGGTCACAGGGGGGTCTCGGTGAAAAACTGTTTTTT CASRSQGGLGEKLFF
NA TRBD1 TRBJ1-1 TRBV7-9 TGTGCCAGCAGCGTGAACCTACAGGGGCCCACTGAAGCTTTCTTT CASSVNLQGPTEAFF
once NA TRBJ2-7 TRBV5-1 TGTGCCAGCTCTTACCCGGCGGACTACGAGCAGTACTTC CASSYPADYEQYF
NA NA TRBJ2-2 TRBV29-1 TGCAGCGTGGACTCGGGGAGTACCGGGGAGCTGTTTTTT CSVDSGSTGELFF
NA NA TRBJ1-2 TRBV25-1 TGTGCCAGCAGTGAGAAGGGTGGGTATGGCTACACCTTC CASSEKGGYGYTF
few TRBD1 TRBJ1-2 TRBV27 TGTGCCAGCAGTTTGAAGGGTCAGGGGGCGAGGCTCTATGGCTACACCTTC CASSLKGQGARLYGYTF
NA TRBD1 TRBJ2-7 TRBV2 TGTGCCAGCAGTGACCAGGGGGCCTACGAGCAGTACTTC CASSDQGAYEQYF